A selection of T cell receptor beta chains follows, all from one sample in a study of Ad26.COV2.S vaccination and SARS-CoV-2 variants. Some clones are missing from TCRdb's copy, which holds only in-frame ones; the method was immunoSEQ multiplex PCR. This repertoire shows 440,000 or so clones, roughly nine tenths found once; its top ten account for about 1.5%. Source: peripheral blood, taken in a trial of Ad26.COV2.S vaccine versus placebo. The receptors come from a person between 18 and 65 years old who received the Ad26.COV2.S COVID-19 vaccine or a placebo. The CDR3 runs from the conserved cysteine through the conserved F or W. Fields, in order: CDR3 length, clone size, V gene, J gene, D gene, CDR3 protein, CDR3 DNA. D genes are given only for firm matches. Rows may omit the clone size; those that give it use once, few, many or a size class.

cdr3_length: 16; clone_size: NA; v_call: TRBV6-5; j_call: TRBJ1-1; d_call: NA; cdr3_aa: CASSYSEGAWNTEAFF; cdr3_nt: TGTGCCAGCAGTTACTCGGAAGGGGCATGGAACACTGAAGCTTTCTTT
cdr3_length: 15; clone_size: NA; v_call: TRBV7-9; j_call: TRBJ1-4; d_call: NA; cdr3_aa: CASSPRQATNEKLFF; cdr3_nt: TGTGCCAGCAGCCCCCGACAGGCAACTAATGAAAAACTGTTTTTT
cdr3_length: 14; clone_size: NA; v_call: TRBV27; j_call: TRBJ1-1; d_call: NA; cdr3_aa: CASSLRVGNTEAFF; cdr3_nt: TGTGCCAGCAGTTTGAGGGTGGGAAACACTGAAGCTTTCTTT
cdr3_length: 14; clone_size: once; v_call: TRBV24-1; j_call: TRBJ2-1; d_call: TRBD1; cdr3_aa: CATSDPTGLNEQFF; cdr3_nt: TGTGCCACCAGTGATCCGACAGGGCTGAATGAGCAGTTCTTC
cdr3_length: 13; clone_size: NA; v_call: TRBV28; j_call: TRBJ1-5; d_call: TRBD1; cdr3_aa: CAAGTGDFQPQHF; cdr3_nt: TGTGCCGCCGGGACAGGTGATTTCCAGCCCCAGCATTTT
cdr3_length: 13; clone_size: NA; v_call: TRBV19; j_call: TRBJ2-4; d_call: NA; cdr3_aa: CASSEDNWNIQYF; cdr3_nt: TGTGCCAGTAGTGAGGATAATTGGAACATTCAGTACTTC
cdr3_length: 16; clone_size: NA; v_call: TRBV5-1; j_call: TRBJ2-1; d_call: NA; cdr3_aa: CASSWAGTDAYNEQFF; cdr3_nt: TGCGCCAGCAGCTGGGCCGGGACTGACGCCTACAATGAGCAGTTCTTC
cdr3_length: 14; clone_size: NA; v_call: TRBV6-5; j_call: TRBJ1-1; d_call: NA; cdr3_aa: CASSWTRLNTEAFF; cdr3_nt: TGTGCCAGCAGTTGGACACGCTTGAACACTGAAGCTTTCTTT
cdr3_length: 15; clone_size: NA; v_call: TRBV6-2/TRBV6-3; j_call: TRBJ1-5; d_call: TRBD1; cdr3_aa: CASSPRTGINQPQHF; cdr3_nt: TGTGCCAGCAGCCCCCGGACAGGGATCAATCAGCCCCAGCATTTT
cdr3_length: 13; clone_size: NA; v_call: TRBV9; j_call: TRBJ2-5; d_call: NA; cdr3_aa: CASSVGRQETQYF; cdr3_nt: TGTGCCAGCAGCGTCGGTAGACAAGAGACCCAGTACTTC
cdr3_length: 14; clone_size: NA; v_call: TRBV19; j_call: TRBJ2-7; d_call: TRBD2; cdr3_aa: CASKTSGRGYEQYF; cdr3_nt: TGTGCCAGCAAGACTAGCGGGAGGGGCTACGAGCAGTACTTC
cdr3_length: 12; clone_size: NA; v_call: TRBV14; j_call: TRBJ1-1; d_call: NA; cdr3_aa: CASSQGRTEAFF; cdr3_nt: TGTGCCAGCAGCCAAGGGAGGACTGAAGCTTTCTTT
cdr3_length: 15; clone_size: NA; v_call: TRBV18; j_call: TRBJ2-7; d_call: TRBD1; cdr3_aa: CASSLGTGGPHEQYF; cdr3_nt: TGTGCCAGCTCACTCGGAACAGGGGGCCCCCACGAGCAGTACTTC
cdr3_length: 14; clone_size: once; v_call: TRBV9; j_call: TRBJ1-6; d_call: NA; cdr3_aa: CASSVLGDGSPLHF; cdr3_nt: TGTGCCAGCAGCGTTCTGGGGGACGGTTCACCCCTCCACTTT
cdr3_length: 15; clone_size: NA; v_call: TRBV5-8; j_call: TRBJ1-5; d_call: NA; cdr3_aa: CASSFGRVFNQPQHF; cdr3_nt: TGTGCCAGCAGCTTCGGCAGGGTATTCAATCAGCCCCAGCATTTT
cdr3_length: 14; clone_size: NA; v_call: TRBV5-4; j_call: TRBJ2-5; d_call: TRBD1; cdr3_aa: CASSLAGTEETQYF; cdr3_nt: TGTGCCAGCAGCTTGGCCGGGACAGAAGAGACCCAGTACTTC
cdr3_length: 11; clone_size: NA; v_call: TRBV12-3/TRBV12-4; j_call: TRBJ1-2; d_call: NA; cdr3_aa: CASSSGYGYTF; cdr3_nt: TGTGCCAGCAGTTCCGGCTATGGCTACACCTTC
cdr3_length: 16; clone_size: NA; v_call: TRBV7-3; j_call: TRBJ1-1; d_call: TRBD1; cdr3_aa: CASSQGYRGLGTEAFF; cdr3_nt: TGTGCCAGCAGCCAGGGTTACAGGGGATTGGGCACTGAAGCTTTCTTT
cdr3_length: 20; clone_size: once; v_call: TRBV5-1; j_call: TRBJ2-5; d_call: TRBD2; cdr3_aa: CASSILGKTSGRALRETQYF; cdr3_nt: TGCGCCAGCAGCATCCTCGGAAAAACTAGCGGGAGGGCCTTAAGGGAGACCCAGTACTTC
cdr3_length: 13; clone_size: NA; v_call: TRBV2; j_call: TRBJ2-1; d_call: NA; cdr3_aa: CASSEPAVGGQFF; cdr3_nt: TGTGCCAGCAGTGAACCGGCCGTCGGGGGGCAGTTCTTC
cdr3_length: 11; clone_size: NA; v_call: TRBV20-1; j_call: TRBJ2-1; d_call: NA; cdr3_aa: CSARRRAEQFF; cdr3_nt: TGCAGTGCTAGAAGACGAGCTGAGCAGTTCTTC
cdr3_length: 12; clone_size: NA; v_call: TRBV6-5; j_call: TRBJ1-5; d_call: NA; cdr3_aa: CASRPSNQPQHF; cdr3_nt: TGTGCCAGCAGGCCTAGCAATCAGCCCCAGCATTTT
cdr3_length: 17; clone_size: NA; v_call: TRBV7-9; j_call: TRBJ1-2; d_call: TRBD1; cdr3_aa: CASSSGGTGVPSYGYTF; cdr3_nt: TGTGCCAGCAGCTCAGGGGGGACAGGGGTTCCCAGCTATGGCTACACCTTC
cdr3_length: 16; clone_size: NA; v_call: TRBV25-1; j_call: TRBJ1-4; d_call: NA; cdr3_aa: CASSKTRTASNEKLFF; cdr3_nt: TGTGCCAGCAGTAAAACGCGGACAGCTTCAAATGAAAAACTGTTTTTT
cdr3_length: 14; clone_size: NA; v_call: TRBV19; j_call: TRBJ1-2; d_call: TRBD1; cdr3_aa: CASSTGQAGNGYTF; cdr3_nt: TGTGCCAGTAGTACTGGACAGGCCGGGAATGGCTACACCTTC
cdr3_length: 15; clone_size: NA; v_call: TRBV29-1; j_call: TRBJ2-3; d_call: NA; cdr3_aa: CSVYDGARSTDTQYF; cdr3_nt: TGCAGCGTATATGACGGGGCCCGAAGCACAGATACGCAGTATTTT
cdr3_length: 14; clone_size: NA; v_call: TRBV15; j_call: TRBJ1-2; d_call: NA; cdr3_aa: CATSRIQAGSGYTF; cdr3_nt: TGTGCCACCAGCAGAATCCAGGCGGGGTCTGGCTACACCTTC
cdr3_length: 16; clone_size: NA; v_call: TRBV18; j_call: TRBJ2-7; d_call: NA; cdr3_aa: CASSRARAGDYYEQYF; cdr3_nt: TGTGCCAGCTCACGAGCAAGGGCAGGGGATTACTACGAGCAGTACTTC
cdr3_length: 16; clone_size: NA; v_call: TRBV15; j_call: TRBJ1-5; d_call: NA; cdr3_aa: CATSTKGGYSNQPQHF; cdr3_nt: TGTGCCACCAGCACTAAGGGGGGTTATAGCAATCAGCCCCAGCATTTT
cdr3_length: 18; clone_size: NA; v_call: TRBV6-1; j_call: TRBJ2-6; d_call: TRBD1; cdr3_aa: CASSEAKAGGAGANVLTF; cdr3_nt: TGTGCCAGCAGTGAAGCGAAAGCAGGGGGCGCTGGGGCCAACGTCCTGACTTTC
cdr3_length: 17; clone_size: once; v_call: TRBV7-2; j_call: TRBJ2-5; d_call: TRBD2; cdr3_aa: CASSLVRGASGQETQYF; cdr3_nt: TGTGCCAGCAGCTTAGTTCGTGGTGCTAGCGGTCAAGAGACCCAGTACTTC
cdr3_length: 12; clone_size: NA; v_call: TRBV2; j_call: TRBJ2-5; d_call: NA; cdr3_aa: CASSGGKETQYF; cdr3_nt: TGTGCCAGCAGTGGGGGGAAGGAGACCCAGTACTTC
cdr3_length: 14; clone_size: NA; v_call: TRBV13; j_call: TRBJ2-7; d_call: NA; cdr3_aa: CASSLGFGLREQYF; cdr3_nt: TGTGCCAGCAGCTTAGGTTTTGGTTTGCGGGAGCAGTACTTC
cdr3_length: 15; clone_size: NA; v_call: TRBV5-4; j_call: TRBJ2-1; d_call: TRBD2; cdr3_aa: CASSLGLAEVDEQFF; cdr3_nt: TGTGCCAGCAGCTTGGGACTAGCGGAGGTCGATGAGCAGTTCTTC
cdr3_length: 15; clone_size: once; v_call: TRBV7-9; j_call: TRBJ2-1; d_call: TRBD2; cdr3_aa: CASSYFSGSWNEQFF; cdr3_nt: TGTGCCAGCAGCTACTTTAGCGGGAGTTGGAATGAGCAGTTCTTC
cdr3_length: 12; clone_size: NA; v_call: TRBV11-1; j_call: TRBJ1-1; d_call: NA; cdr3_aa: CASSLRNTEAFF; cdr3_nt: TGTGCCAGCAGCTTACGGAACACTGAAGCTTTCTTT
cdr3_length: 15; clone_size: NA; v_call: TRBV7-3; j_call: TRBJ2-7; d_call: TRBD2; cdr3_aa: CASSDPASGTYEQYF; cdr3_nt: TGTGCCAGCAGCGACCCGGCTAGCGGGACCTACGAGCAGTACTTC
cdr3_length: 13; clone_size: NA; v_call: TRBV28; j_call: TRBJ2-6; d_call: NA; cdr3_aa: CASRNSGANVLTF; cdr3_nt: TGTGCCAGCAGGAACTCTGGGGCCAACGTCCTGACTTTC
cdr3_length: 18; clone_size: NA; v_call: TRBV7-5; j_call: TRBJ1-3; d_call: NA; cdr3_aa: CARSSRGGEAPARNTIYF; cdr3_nt: TGTGCCAGAAGCTCCCGAGGGGGGGAGGCCCCAGCAAGAAACACCATATATTTT
cdr3_length: 15; clone_size: NA; v_call: TRBV6-6; j_call: TRBJ1-5; d_call: TRBD1; cdr3_aa: CASTSGGAGNQPQHF; cdr3_nt: TGTGCCAGCACCTCAGGGGGCGCGGGCAATCAGCCCCAGCATTTT
cdr3_length: 12; clone_size: NA; v_call: TRBV7-2; j_call: TRBJ1-6; d_call: NA; cdr3_aa: CASSAQNSPLHF; cdr3_nt: TGTGCCAGCAGCGCCCAAAATTCACCCCTCCACTTT
cdr3_length: 16; clone_size: once; v_call: TRBV19; j_call: TRBJ1-1; d_call: TRBD1; cdr3_aa: CASSPRTGKYPTEAFF; cdr3_nt: TGTGCCAGTAGTCCCAGGACAGGGAAGTACCCCACTGAAGCTTTCTTT
cdr3_length: 16; clone_size: NA; v_call: TRBV4-1; j_call: TRBJ1-2; d_call: TRBD1; cdr3_aa: CASSQEKDRANYGYTF; cdr3_nt: TGCGCCAGCAGCCAAGAAAAGGACAGGGCAAACTATGGCTACACCTTC
cdr3_length: 14; clone_size: NA; v_call: TRBV7-2; j_call: TRBJ1-4; d_call: NA; cdr3_aa: CASSSRARNEKLFF; cdr3_nt: TGTGCCAGCAGCTCCAGGGCGCGGAATGAAAAACTGTTTTTT
cdr3_length: 14; clone_size: NA; v_call: TRBV9; j_call: TRBJ1-2; d_call: NA; cdr3_aa: CASSLIPRGDGYTF; cdr3_nt: TGTGCCAGCAGCCTTATTCCGAGGGGGGATGGCTACACCTTC
cdr3_length: 14; clone_size: NA; v_call: TRBV18; j_call: TRBJ1-1; d_call: NA; cdr3_aa: CASSPPSVNTEAFF; cdr3_nt: TGTGCCAGCTCACCACCCTCCGTGAACACTGAAGCTTTCTTT
cdr3_length: 13; clone_size: NA; v_call: TRBV3-1/TRBV3-2; j_call: TRBJ2-1; d_call: NA; cdr3_aa: CASSQGGFSEQFF; cdr3_nt: TGTGCCAGCAGCCAAGGTGGGTTTAGTGAGCAGTTCTTC
cdr3_length: 16; clone_size: NA; v_call: TRBV9; j_call: TRBJ1-2; d_call: TRBD1; cdr3_aa: CASSATGTGESYGYTF; cdr3_nt: TGTGCCAGCAGCGCGACCGGGACAGGAGAATCCTATGGCTACACCTTC
cdr3_length: 12; clone_size: NA; v_call: TRBV5-1; j_call: TRBJ2-7; d_call: NA; cdr3_aa: CASSADARRQYF; cdr3_nt: TGCGCCAGCAGCGCAGACGCCAGGAGGCAGTACTTC
cdr3_length: 16; clone_size: once; v_call: TRBV18; j_call: TRBJ1-6; d_call: NA; cdr3_aa: CASSKLPGPSDSPLHF; cdr3_nt: TGTGCCAGCTCCAAGCTGCCAGGGCCGTCGGATTCACCCCTCCACTTT
cdr3_length: 16; clone_size: NA; v_call: TRBV6-5; j_call: TRBJ1-1; d_call: TRBD1; cdr3_aa: CASSFRGEGLNTEAFF; cdr3_nt: TGTGCCAGCAGTTTCAGGGGGGAGGGCCTGAACACTGAAGCTTTCTTT
cdr3_length: 15; clone_size: NA; v_call: TRBV19; j_call: TRBJ1-2; d_call: NA; cdr3_aa: CASTPGVRNYYGYTF; cdr3_nt: TGTGCCAGTACCCCCGGGGTGAGAAACTACTATGGCTACACCTTC
cdr3_length: 15; clone_size: NA; v_call: TRBV7-9; j_call: TRBJ2-7; d_call: NA; cdr3_aa: CASSSTGDIFYEQYF; cdr3_nt: TGTGCCAGCAGCTCCACCGGGGACATCTTCTACGAGCAGTACTTC
cdr3_length: 13; clone_size: NA; v_call: TRBV25-1; j_call: TRBJ2-6; d_call: NA; cdr3_aa: CASSRSGANVLTF; cdr3_nt: TGTGCCAGCAGCCGCTCTGGGGCCAACGTCCTGACTTTC
cdr3_length: 14; clone_size: NA; v_call: TRBV2; j_call: TRBJ1-5; d_call: TRBD1; cdr3_aa: CASSPGTGNQPQHF; cdr3_nt: TGTGCCAGCAGCCCCGGGACAGGGAATCAGCCCCAGCATTTT
cdr3_length: 15; clone_size: NA; v_call: TRBV28; j_call: TRBJ2-7; d_call: TRBD2; cdr3_aa: CASSTQGSSGAEQYF; cdr3_nt: TGTGCCAGCAGCACCCAGGGGAGTAGCGGGGCCGAGCAGTACTTC
cdr3_length: 13; clone_size: NA; v_call: TRBV18; j_call: TRBJ1-4; d_call: NA; cdr3_aa: CASSWDNNEKLFF; cdr3_nt: TGTGCCAGCTCATGGGACAATAATGAAAAACTGTTTTTT
cdr3_length: 13; clone_size: once; v_call: TRBV6-5; j_call: TRBJ2-5; d_call: NA; cdr3_aa: CASSYSFGETQYF; cdr3_nt: TGTGCCAGCAGTTACTCTTTTGGGGAGACCCAGTACTTC
cdr3_length: 16; clone_size: NA; v_call: TRBV12-5; j_call: TRBJ2-2; d_call: TRBD2; cdr3_aa: CASGLEGGPFTGELFF; cdr3_nt: TGTGCTAGTGGTTTGGAGGGAGGGCCGTTCACCGGGGAGCTGTTTTTT